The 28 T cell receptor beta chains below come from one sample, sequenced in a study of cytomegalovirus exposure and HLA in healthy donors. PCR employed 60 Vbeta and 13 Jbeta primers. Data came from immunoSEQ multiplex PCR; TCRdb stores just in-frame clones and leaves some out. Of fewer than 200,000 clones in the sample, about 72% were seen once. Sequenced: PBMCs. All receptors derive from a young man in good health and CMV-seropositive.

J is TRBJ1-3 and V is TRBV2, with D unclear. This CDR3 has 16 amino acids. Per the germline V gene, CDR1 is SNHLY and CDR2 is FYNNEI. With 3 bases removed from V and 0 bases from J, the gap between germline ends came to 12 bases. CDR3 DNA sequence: TGTGCCAGCAGTGAGACGGAGGTTCGCTCTGGAAACACCATATATTTT. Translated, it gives CASSETEVRSGNTIYF.

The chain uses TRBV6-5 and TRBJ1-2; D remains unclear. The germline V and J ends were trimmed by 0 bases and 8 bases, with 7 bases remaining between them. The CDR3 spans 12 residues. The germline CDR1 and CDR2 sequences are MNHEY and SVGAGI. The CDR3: CASSYSAGGYTF. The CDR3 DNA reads TGTGCCAGCAGTTACTCCGCGGGAGGCTACACCTTC.

The CDR3 bases are TGTGCCAGCAGTTACGCGGTGATAGGGGACATTTCACCCCTCCACTTT. It is translated as CASSYAVIGDISPLHF. J is TRBJ1-6 and V is TRBV6-5; TRBD1 is a possible D gene (6 bases). Between the trimmed V and J ends, which lost 2 bases and 9 bases, there was a span of 17 bases. Looked up from germline, CDR1 is MNHEY and CDR2 is SVGAGI. The CDR3 loop spans 16 amino acids.

The CDR3 nucleotides are TGTGCCAGCAGTTCCCCGTACCTTACGACAGGAACCTACAATGAGCAGTTCTTC. As protein: CASSSPYLTTGTYNEQFF. V and J are TRBV27 and TRBJ2-1; maybe TRBD1 (6 bases). The germline V gene encodes CDR1 MNHEY and CDR2 SMNVEV (reference sequence). The CDR3 has 18 amino acids. Trimming shortened V by 4 bases and J by 2 bases, and 21 bases separated the two germline ends.

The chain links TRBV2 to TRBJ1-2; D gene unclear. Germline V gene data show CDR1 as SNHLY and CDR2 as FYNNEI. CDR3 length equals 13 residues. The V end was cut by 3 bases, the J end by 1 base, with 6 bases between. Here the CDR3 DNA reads TGTGCCAGCAGTGATTTCAATAACTATGGCTACACCTTC. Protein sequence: CASSDFNNYGYTF. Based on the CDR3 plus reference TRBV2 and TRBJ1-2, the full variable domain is EPEVTQTPSHQVTQMGQEVILRCVPISNHLYFYWYRQILGQKVEFLVSFYNNEISEKSEIFDDQFSVERPDGSNFTLKIRSTKLEDSAMYFCASSDFNNYGYTFGSGTRLTVV.

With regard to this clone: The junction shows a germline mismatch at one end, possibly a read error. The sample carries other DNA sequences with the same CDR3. The CDR3 coding sequence is TGCGCCAGCAGTTTGGACAGGGGAGAGACCCAGTACTTC. Translating it yields CASSLDRGETQYF. J is TRBJ2-5 and V is TRBV5-1; 9 positions match TRBD1. Germline V gives CDR1 SGHRS, CDR2 YFSETQ. This CDR3 has 13 residues.

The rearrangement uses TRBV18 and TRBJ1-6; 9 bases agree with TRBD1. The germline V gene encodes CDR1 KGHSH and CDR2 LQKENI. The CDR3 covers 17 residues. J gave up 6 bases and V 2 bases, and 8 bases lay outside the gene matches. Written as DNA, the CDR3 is TGTGCCAGCTCACCAATAACGACAGGGGGTCTTAATTCACCCCTCCACTTT. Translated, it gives CASSPITTGGLNSPLHF.

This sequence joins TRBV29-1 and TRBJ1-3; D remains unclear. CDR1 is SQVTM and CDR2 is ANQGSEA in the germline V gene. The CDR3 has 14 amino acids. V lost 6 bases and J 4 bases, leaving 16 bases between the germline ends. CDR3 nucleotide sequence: TGCAGCGTGGACTTGGGAGGGTCCGGAAACACCATATATTTT. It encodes CSVDLGGSGNTIYF.

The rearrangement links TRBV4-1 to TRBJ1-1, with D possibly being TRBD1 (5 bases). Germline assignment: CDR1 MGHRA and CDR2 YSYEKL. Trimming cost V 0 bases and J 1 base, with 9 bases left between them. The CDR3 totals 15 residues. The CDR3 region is CASSQERGWNTEAFF. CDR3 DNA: TGCGCCAGCAGCCAAGAAAGGGGCTGGAACACTGAAGCTTTCTTT.

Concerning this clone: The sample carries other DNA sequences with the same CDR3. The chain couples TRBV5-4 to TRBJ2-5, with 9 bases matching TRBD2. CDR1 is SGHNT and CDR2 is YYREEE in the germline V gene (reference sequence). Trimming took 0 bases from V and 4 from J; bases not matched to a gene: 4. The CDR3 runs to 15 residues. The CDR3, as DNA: TGTGCCAGCAGCTTGGGTAGCGGGGGAGGAGAGACCCAGTACTTC. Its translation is CASSLGSGGGETQYF.

CDR3 nucleotide sequence: TGTGCCAGCAGTATTCGACAGGGTTCCTACGAGCAGTACTTC. Its protein is CASSIRQGSYEQYF. The genes are TRBV27 and TRBJ2-7; TRBD1 matches 7 bases. The CDR3 is 14 residues long. Trimming removed 5 bases from V and 1 base from J; junction bases left unmatched: 5. CDR1 is MNHEY and CDR2 is SMNVEV in the germline V gene (reference sequence).

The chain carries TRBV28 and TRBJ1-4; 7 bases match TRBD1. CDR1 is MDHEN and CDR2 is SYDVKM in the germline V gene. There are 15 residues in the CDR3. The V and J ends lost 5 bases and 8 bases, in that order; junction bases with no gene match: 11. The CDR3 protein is CASSAPTGNREKLFF. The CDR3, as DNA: TGTGCCAGCAGTGCGCCGACAGGGAATCGAGAAAAACTGTTTTTT.

This chain's CDR3 is CASSLVLGEKAFF. Written as DNA, the CDR3 is TGCGCCAGCAGCTTGGTCTTAGGAGAAAAAGCTTTCTTT. The chain combines TRBV5-1 with TRBJ1-1; no reliable D call. Germline lookup yields CDR1 SGHRS and CDR2 YFSETQ. V was pared by 0 bases and J by 9 bases, with 12 bases between. This CDR3 contains 13 residues.

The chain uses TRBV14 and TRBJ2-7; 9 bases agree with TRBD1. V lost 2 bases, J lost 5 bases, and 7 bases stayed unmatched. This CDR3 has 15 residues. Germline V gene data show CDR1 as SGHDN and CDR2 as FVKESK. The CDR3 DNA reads TGTGCCAGCAGCCAATGGACAGGGGCATTGAACGAGCAGTACTTC. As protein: CASSQWTGALNEQYF.

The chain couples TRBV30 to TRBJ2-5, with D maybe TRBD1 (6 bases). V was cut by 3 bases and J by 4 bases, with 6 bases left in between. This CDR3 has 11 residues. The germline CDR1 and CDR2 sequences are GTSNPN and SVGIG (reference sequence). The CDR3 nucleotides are TGTGCCTGGAGAGGGGGAGAGACCCAGTACTTC. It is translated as CAWRGGETQYF.

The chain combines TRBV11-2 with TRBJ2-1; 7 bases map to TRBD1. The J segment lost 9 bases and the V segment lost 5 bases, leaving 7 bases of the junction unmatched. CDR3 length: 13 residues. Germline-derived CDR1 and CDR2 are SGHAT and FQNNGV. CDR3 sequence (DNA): TGTGCCAGCAGCGCCGGGACAGAGCTTGAGCAGTTCTTC. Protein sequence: CASSAGTELEQFF. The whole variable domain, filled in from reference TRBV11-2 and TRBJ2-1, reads EAGVAQSPRYKIIEKRQSVAFWCNPISGHATLYWYQQILGQGPKLLIQFQNNGVVDDSQLPKDRFSAERLKGVDSTLKIQPAKLEDSAVYLCASSAGTELEQFFGPGTRLTVL.

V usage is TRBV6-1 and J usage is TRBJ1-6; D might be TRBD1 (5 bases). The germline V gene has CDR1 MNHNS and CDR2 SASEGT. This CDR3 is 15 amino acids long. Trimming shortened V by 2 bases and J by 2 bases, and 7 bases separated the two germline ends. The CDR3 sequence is CASSERGAYNSPLHF. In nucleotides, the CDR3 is TGTGCCAGCAGTGAAAGGGGTGCCTATAATTCACCCCTCCACTTT.

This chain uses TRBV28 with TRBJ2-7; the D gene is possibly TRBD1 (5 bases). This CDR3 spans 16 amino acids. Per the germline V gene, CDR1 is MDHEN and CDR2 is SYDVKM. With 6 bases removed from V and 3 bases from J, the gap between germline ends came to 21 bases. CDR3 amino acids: CASSPLDKGDRYEQYF. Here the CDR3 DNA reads TGTGCCAGCAGCCCCCTCGACAAAGGGGATCGCTACGAGCAGTACTTC.

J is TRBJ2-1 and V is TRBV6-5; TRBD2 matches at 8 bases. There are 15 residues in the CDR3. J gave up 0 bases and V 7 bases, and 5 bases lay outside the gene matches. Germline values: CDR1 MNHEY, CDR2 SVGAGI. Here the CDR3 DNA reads TGTGCCAGCAACCAGCGGGGGAGCTCCTACAATGAGCAGTTCTTC. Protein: CASNQRGSSYNEQFF.

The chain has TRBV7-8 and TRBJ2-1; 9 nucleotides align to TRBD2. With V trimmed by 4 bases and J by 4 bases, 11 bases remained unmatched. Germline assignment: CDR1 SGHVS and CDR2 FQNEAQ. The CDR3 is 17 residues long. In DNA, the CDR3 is TGTGCCAGCAGCTCCCGGTTGGGTAGCGGGGGTTACAATGAGCAGTTCTTC. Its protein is CASSSRLGSGGYNEQFF.

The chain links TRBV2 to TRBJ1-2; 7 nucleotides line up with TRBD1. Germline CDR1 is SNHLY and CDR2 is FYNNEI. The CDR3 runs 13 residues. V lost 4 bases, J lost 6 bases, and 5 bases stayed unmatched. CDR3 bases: TGTGCCAGCAGTGGACAGGGAGGCGATGGCTACACCTTC. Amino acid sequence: CASSGQGGDGYTF. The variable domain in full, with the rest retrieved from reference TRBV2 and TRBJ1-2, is EPEVTQTPSHQVTQMGQEVILRCVPISNHLYFYWYRQILGQKVEFLVSFYNNEISEKSEIFDDQFSVERPDGSNFTLKIRSTKLEDSAMYFCASSGQGGDGYTFGSGTRLTVV.

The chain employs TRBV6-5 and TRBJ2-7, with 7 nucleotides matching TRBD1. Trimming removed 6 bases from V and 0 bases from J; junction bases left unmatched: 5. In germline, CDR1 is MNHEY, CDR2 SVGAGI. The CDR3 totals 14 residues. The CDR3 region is CASRATGNSYEQYF. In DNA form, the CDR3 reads TGTGCCAGCAGAGCGACAGGGAACTCCTACGAGCAGTACTTC.

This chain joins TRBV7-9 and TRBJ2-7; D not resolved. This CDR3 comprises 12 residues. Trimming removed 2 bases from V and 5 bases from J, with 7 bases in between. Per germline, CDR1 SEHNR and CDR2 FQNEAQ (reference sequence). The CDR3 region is CASSLTSDEQYF. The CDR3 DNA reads TGTGCCAGCAGCTTAACAAGCGACGAGCAGTACTTC.

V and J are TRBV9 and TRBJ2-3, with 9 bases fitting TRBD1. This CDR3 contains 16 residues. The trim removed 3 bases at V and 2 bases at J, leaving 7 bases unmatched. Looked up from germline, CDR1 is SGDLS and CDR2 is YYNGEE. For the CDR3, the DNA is TGTGCCAGCAGCGAGGGACAGGGTGGTAACACAGATACGCAGTATTTT. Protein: CASSEGQGGNTDTQYF.

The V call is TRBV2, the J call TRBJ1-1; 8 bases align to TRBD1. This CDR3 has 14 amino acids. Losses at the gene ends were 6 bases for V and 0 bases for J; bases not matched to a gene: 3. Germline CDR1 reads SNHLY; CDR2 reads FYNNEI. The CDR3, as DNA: TGTGCCAGCAGATCCAGGGGGCTGAACACTGAAGCTTTCTTT. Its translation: CASRSRGLNTEAFF.

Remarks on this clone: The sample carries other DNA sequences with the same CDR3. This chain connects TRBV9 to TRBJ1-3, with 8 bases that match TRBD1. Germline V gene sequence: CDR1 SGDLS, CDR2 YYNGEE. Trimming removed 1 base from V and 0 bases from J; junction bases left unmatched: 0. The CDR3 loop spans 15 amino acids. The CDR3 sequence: CASSVTGGSGNTIYF. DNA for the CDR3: TGTGCCAGCAGCGTAACAGGGGGCTCTGGAAACACCATATATTTT.

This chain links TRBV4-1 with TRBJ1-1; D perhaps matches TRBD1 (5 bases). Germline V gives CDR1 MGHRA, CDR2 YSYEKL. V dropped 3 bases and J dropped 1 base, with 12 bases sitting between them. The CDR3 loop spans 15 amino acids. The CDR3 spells CASSHRQQENTEAFF. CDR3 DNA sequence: TGCGCCAGCAGCCATCGACAGCAAGAGAACACTGAAGCTTTCTTT.

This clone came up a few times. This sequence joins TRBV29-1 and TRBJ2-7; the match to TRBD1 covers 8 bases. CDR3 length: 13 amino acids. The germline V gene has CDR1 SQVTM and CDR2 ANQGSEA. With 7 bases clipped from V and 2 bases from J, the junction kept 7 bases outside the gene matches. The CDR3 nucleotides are TGCAGCGCCAGACAGGGGAGGACCTACGAGCAGTACTTC. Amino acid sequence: CSARQGRTYEQYF.